The 27 T cell receptor beta chains in this list originate from one sample, sequenced in a study of post-analysis software for immune sequencing data. Study-level results: Relative to controls, patients had 4 or 5 TRBV segments at higher frequency, with TRBV5-6, TRBV5-1 and TRBV20-1 among these.

Their recognized antigens are unknown. The TCR beta cDNA libraries carried unique molecular identifiers. TCRdb reanalysed the PCR reads using MiXCR and keeps one entry per CDR3 protein. The sample has fewer than 850,000 distinct CDR3 sequences, 30% seen once. Sequencing used blood. Receptors originate from a girl aged 10 to 17 with multiple sclerosis.

A note on this clonotype: One junction end does not reproduce the germline sequence, and a read error may be involved. The chain uses TRBV5-4 and TRBJ2-7; 8 bases match TRBD2. The CDR3 totals 14 residues. CDR1 and CDR2 (germline): SGHNT, YYREEE (reference sequence). Here the CDR3 reads CASSYTSGSYERYF. As DNA, the CDR3 is TGTGCCAGCAGCTACACTAGCGGAAGCTACGAGCGGTACTTC.

This clonotype was seen a handful of times. Written as DNA, the CDR3 is TGTGCCAGCAGTTACTCGAGAGTCGCGCAGGGGTATGAAAAACTGTTTTTT. It encodes CASSYSRVAQGYEKLFF. The V call is TRBV6-6, the J call TRBJ1-4; the D gene is possibly TRBD1 (6 bases). The CDR3 has 17 residues. From germline, CDR1 is MNHNY and CDR2 SVGAGI (reference sequence). V gave up 0 bases and J gave up 6 bases, with 17 bases separating them.

This clonotype was counted once. J is TRBJ2-1 and V is TRBV9, with unresolved D. Germline CDR1 reads SGDLS; CDR2 reads YYNGEE. The CDR3 runs to 16 residues. With 3 bases removed from V and 9 bases from J, the gap between germline ends came to 22 bases. In DNA, the CDR3 is TGTGCCAGCAGCGCCTTCCGAAGCCCGATCAGTCCTGAGCAGTTCTTC. Translation gives CASSAFRSPISPEQFF.

V is TRBV12-3 or TRBV12-4 and J is TRBJ1-1; tentative D call: TRBD1 (5 bases). Deletions cut 8 bases from V and 6 bases from J, with 10 bases between. CDR3 length equals 11 residues. The CDR3 nucleotides are TGTGCCAGCGGGGGGGACCCTGAAGCTTTCTTT. Protein sequence: CASGGDPEAFF.

There are a few counts of this clonotype. The J gene is TRBJ1-2, the V gene TRBV5-1; D is possibly TRBD1 (6 bases). The CDR3 has 14 amino acids. The ends were cut back, 2 bases at V and 2 bases at J, with 10 bases in the middle. Germline-derived CDR1 and CDR2 are SGHRS and YFSETQ. For the CDR3, the DNA is TGCGCCAGCAGCTTCGGCAGGGGCAACTATGGCTACACCTTC. Amino acid sequence: CASSFGRGNYGYTF. Full variable domain (missing parts from reference TRBV5-1 and TRBJ1-2): KAGVTQTPRYLIKTRGQQVTLSCSPISGHRSVSWYQQTPGQGLQFLFEYFSETQRNKGNFPGRFSGRQFSNSRSEMNVSTLELGDSALYLCASSFGRGNYGYTFGSGTRLTVV.

There are many counts of this clonotype. The chain combines TRBV20-1 with TRBJ1-2, with no clear D. The germline V gene encodes CDR1 DFQATT and CDR2 SNEGSKA (reference sequence). This CDR3 comprises 15 residues. Trimming shortened V by 0 bases and J by 7 bases, and 18 bases separated the two germline ends. CDR3 DNA: TGCAGTGCTAGAGATCTGTCGGGAACGGTCGGTGGCTACACCTTC. It specifies CSARDLSGTVGGYTF.

V gene TRBV10-3 combines with J gene TRBJ2-7; 7 bases fit TRBD2. Trimming removed 0 bases from V and 5 bases from J; junction bases left unmatched: 4. The germline V gene has CDR1 ENHRY and CDR2 SYGVKD. The CDR3 consists of 14 residues. The CDR3 loop is CAISESGGKDEQYF. The DNA of the CDR3 is TGTGCCATCAGTGAGTCGGGAGGGAAGGACGAGCAGTACTTC.

The chain carries TRBV3-1 and TRBJ2-2; 8 bases are shared with TRBD1. Germline loops: CDR1 LGHDT, CDR2 YNNKEL (reference sequence). The CDR3 has 16 amino acids. Losses at the gene ends were 4 bases for V and 0 bases for J; bases not matched to a gene: 4. The CDR3 loop is CASSLGTGANTGELFF. CDR3 nucleotide sequence: TGTGCCAGCAGCCTAGGGACAGGAGCGAACACCGGGGAGCTGTTTTTT.

This clonotype was observed a few times. The J gene is TRBJ2-1, the V gene TRBV9; no clear D gene. The ends were cut back, 4 bases at V and 7 bases at J, with 18 bases in the middle. This CDR3 is 15 amino acids long. CDR1 and CDR2 from the germline V gene are SGDLS and YYNGEE. The CDR3 sequence is CASSWAAALGNEQFF. In nucleotides, the CDR3 is TGTGCCAGCAGCTGGGCGGCCGCCCTGGGGAATGAGCAGTTCTTC.

This chain joins TRBV2 and TRBJ2-3, with TRBD1 matching 8 bases. The germline V gene has CDR1 SNHLY and CDR2 FYNNEI. This CDR3 has 13 amino acids. J was trimmed by 4 bases and V by 11 bases; bases with no gene match: 8. The DNA for the CDR3 is TGTGCCGAAAGCGACAGGGGATCAGATACGCAGTATTTT. Encoded protein: CAESDRGSDTQYF.

This clonotype was counted a few times. The chain links TRBV5-5 to TRBJ2-5; D tentatively reads TRBD1 or TRBD2 (6 bases each). V shed 0 bases and J shed 11 bases, with 11 bases lying between them. In germline, CDR1 is SGHKS, CDR2 YYEKEE (reference sequence). This CDR3 is built from 12 residues. The CDR3 is CASSLVRGEQYF. The CDR3 DNA is TGTGCCAGCAGCTTGGTAAGGGGGGAGCAGTACTTC.

This clonotype has a count of ten or more. The chain links TRBV9 to TRBJ2-5; 8 bases fit TRBD1. Germline CDR1 is SGDLS and CDR2 is YYNGEE. J lost 4 bases, V lost 5 bases, and 7 bases had no gene match. The CDR3 covers 14 residues. In DNA form, the CDR3 reads TGTGCCAGCAGTTCCACAGGGGGTACAGAGACCCAGTACTTC. Protein product: CASSSTGGTETQYF.

This clonotype was observed at least ten times. This chain connects TRBV29-1 to TRBJ2-6; D remains ambiguous. This CDR3 has 14 residues. V was shortened by 3 bases and J by 1 base, with 7 bases between the two germline ends. Per the germline V gene, CDR1 is SQVTM and CDR2 is ANQGSEA. The DNA for the CDR3 is TGCAGCGTTGATTTTGGTTCTGGGGCCAACGTCCTGACTTTC. Protein sequence: CSVDFGSGANVLTF.

This chain uses TRBV20-1 with TRBJ2-7; TRBD1 aligns across 10 bases. Trimming removed 1 base from V and 4 bases from J; junction bases left unmatched: 4. Germline CDR1 is DFQATT and CDR2 is SNEGSKA (reference sequence). The CDR3 spans 14 residues. CDR3 nucleotide sequence: TGCAGTGCTAGAGGGGCGGACAGGGGGTACGAGCAGTACTTC. Translating gives CSARGADRGYEQYF.

This rearrangement joins TRBV11-2 to TRBJ1-4; tentative D call: TRBD1 (6 bases). The V end was cut by 3 bases, the J end by 5 bases, with 13 bases between. This CDR3 is 15 amino acids long. Germline loops: CDR1 SGHAT, CDR2 FQNNGV. The CDR3 loop is CASSFLGQPNEKLFF. In DNA, the CDR3 is TGTGCCAGCAGCTTCCTCGGACAGCCGAATGAAAAACTGTTTTTT. The complete variable domain, with remaining parts taken from reference TRBV11-2 and TRBJ1-4, reads EAGVAQSPRYKIIEKRQSVAFWCNPISGHATLYWYQQILGQGPKLLIQFQNNGVVDDSQLPKDRFSAERLKGVDSTLKIQPAKLEDSAVYLCASSFLGQPNEKLFFGSGTQLSVL.

This sequence joins TRBV7-9 and TRBJ1-5; D is unresolved. Trimming took off 2 bases at V and 5 bases at J, with 7 bases between the two ends. Looked up from germline, CDR1 is SEHNR and CDR2 is FQNEAQ (reference sequence). The CDR3 runs 13 residues. CDR3 region: CASSLSPDQPQHF. The CDR3, as DNA: TGTGCCAGCAGCTTATCACCAGATCAGCCCCAGCATTTT.

The chain combines TRBV7-2 with TRBJ2-5, with D possibly TRBD1 on 6 matching bases. From germline, CDR1 is SGHTA and CDR2 FQGNSA. Trimming removed 4 bases from V and 4 bases from J, with 13 bases in between. CDR3 length equals 14 residues. The CDR3 bases are TGTGCCAGCAGCTGGCAGGGGTACATAGAGACCCAGTACTTC. As protein: CASSWQGYIETQYF.

The rearrangement uses TRBV5-1 and TRBJ2-5; 9 bases are shared with TRBD2. Germline CDR1 reads SGHRS; CDR2 reads YFSETQ. J was trimmed by 11 bases and V by 1 base; bases with no gene match: 24. The CDR3 is made up of 19 amino acids. CDR3 nucleotides: TGCGCCAGCAGCTTGAATAACGGGGTCGGCGGGAGGGGAAACAATGAGCAGTACTTC. It codes for CASSLNNGVGGRGNNEQYF.

There are a few counts of this clonotype. The chain is built from TRBV6-2 or TRBV6-3 and TRBJ2-7, with 9 positions matching TRBD2. CDR1 and CDR2 from the germline V gene are MNHEY and SVGEGT. Unmatched junction bases numbered 9, after V lost 5 bases and J lost 4 bases. The CDR3 is 15 residues long. This CDR3 reads CASSSSGTSFYEQYF. As DNA, the CDR3 is TGTGCCAGCAGTAGCTCCGGGACTAGCTTTTACGAGCAGTACTTC.

This clonotype appeared many times. V and J are TRBV7-2 and TRBJ2-5; D call uncertain. The J call is in doubt because the DNA end fits TRBJ2-7 better. Germline V CDR1 and CDR2: SGHTA, FQGNSA. The CDR3 is 13 residues long. CDR3 bases: TGTGCCAGCAGCCCGGACGGATTCTACGAGCAGTACTTC. Amino acids: CASSPDGFYEQYF.

The chain links TRBV5-1 to TRBJ2-5; tentatively, D is TRBD2 (5 bases). Trimming took off 2 bases at V and 1 base at J, with 12 bases between the two ends. The germline gives CDR1 SGHRS, CDR2 YFSETQ. The CDR3 extends over 15 amino acids. The DNA for the CDR3 is TGCGCCAGCAGCTTTGTGGCGGGCCTCCAAGAGACCCAGTACTTC. Its translation is CASSFVAGLQETQYF.

This clonotype was seen more than once but under ten times. The chain links TRBV7-2 to TRBJ2-3; 8 bases align to TRBD2. V shed 2 bases, J shed 2 bases, and the junction held 6 bases outside the gene matches. Germline CDR1 reads SGHTA; CDR2 reads FQGNSA. This CDR3 has 16 amino acids. CDR3 DNA: TGTGCCAGCAGCTTAAACGGGGGGGCCATCACAGATACGCAGTATTTT. Protein: CASSLNGGAITDTQYF.

The table lists this clonotype with a count of one. The V call is TRBV29-1, the J call TRBJ1-1; a weak D match, TRBD1 (6 bases). The CDR3 loop spans 12 amino acids. CDR1 and CDR2 from the germline V gene are SQVTM and ANQGSEA. Trimming removed 8 bases from V and 7 bases from J, with 17 bases in between. CDR3 sequence reads: CSPTRGRSEAFF. The CDR3 DNA reads TGCAGCCCCACCAGGGGACGGAGTGAAGCTTTCTTT.

This clonotype was picked up a small number of times. This sequence joins TRBV4-1 and TRBJ2-1, with TRBD2 matching over 11 bases. The V gene end was trimmed by 0 bases and the J gene end by 7 bases; junction bases not matched to a gene: 11. This CDR3 is built from 18 residues. Germline CDR1 MGHRA, CDR2 YSYEKL. The CDR3 loop is CASSQETLAGGPGNEQFF. The CDR3 nucleotides read TGCGCCAGCAGCCAAGAGACATTAGCGGGAGGGCCGGGGAATGAGCAGTTCTTC.

This rearrangement joins TRBV5-1 to TRBJ1-4; weak D call: TRBD1 (5 bases). CDR1 SGHRS and CDR2 YFSETQ come from the germline V gene. The CDR3 is made up of 13 amino acids. Trimming left V 3 bases short and J 3 bases short, with 6 bases between. CDR3 in DNA: TGCGCCAGCAGCTGGGACTCTAATGAAAAACTGTTTTTT. This encodes CASSWDSNEKLFF.

For this clonotype: At one end, the junction sequence differs from germline, possibly due to a read error. The rearrangement uses TRBV12-3 or TRBV12-4 and TRBJ1-2; D not resolved. The CDR3 loop spans 13 amino acids. The CDR3 reads CASSFGLEYGHTF. The CDR3 nucleotides read TGTGCCAGCAGTTTCGGTCTCGAGTATGGCCACACCTTC.

There are a few counts of this clonotype. The chain has TRBV29-1 and TRBJ1-1; no clear D. This CDR3 contains 13 residues. V was cut by 6 bases and J by 2 bases, with 13 bases left in between. The germline gives CDR1 SQVTM, CDR2 ANQGSEA. The CDR3 is CSVAFGLNTEAFF. In DNA, the CDR3 is TGCAGCGTCGCTTTTGGCCTAAACACTGAAGCTTTCTTT.